The clone carrying this TCR beta chain has just one count. CDR3 size: 15 residues. From germline, CDR1 is MNHEY and CDR2 SMNVEV (reference sequence). V was trimmed by 2 bases and J by 6 bases, leaving 17 bases between them. This entry is derived from a study of blood T cell repertoires in COVID-19. Turning to the study itself: Donors in the United States, Italy and Spain gave samples during acute or convalescent COVID-19. PBMCs, B-cell-depleted T cells, or T cells provided the cDNA or gDNA that made up the material.

In the authors' workflow: Reference gene primer amplification gave estimated nucleated cell counts. Clones were read by immunoSEQ multiplex PCR, and TCRdb kept only the in-frame ones, dropping some. V and J calls and clone size are given by that table; D and trimming were obtained from the DNA. The top ten clones hold 15% to 25% of a sample with some 140,000 clones, over 70% of them seen once. This sequence was found in a man older than 75 with acute or convalescent COVID-19. Sequencing used peripheral blood. V is TRBV27 and J is TRBJ2-7; no reliable D call. The CDR3, as DNA: TGTGCCAGCAGTTTAACGGCAGGTCCTGACCGCGAGCAGTACTTC. Residues: CASSLTAGPDREQYF.